The 27 T cell receptor beta chains below come from one sample, sequenced in a study of T-cell reconstitution after alpha-beta-depleted transplantation in children. Unique molecular identifiers were incorporated when the TCRbeta library was constructed. TCRdb re-called the PCR reads through MiXCR, storing one row per CDR3 protein. The table includes over 150,000 distinct CDR3 sequences, roughly 6.3% detected once. Sequenced here: PBMCs, sampled before TCRalphabeta/CD19-depleted stem cell transplant. The receptors were gathered from a girl under three years old with combined immunodeficiency, due to receive a stem cell transplant.

This clonotype came up a few times. This chain uses TRBV6-2 or TRBV6-3 with TRBJ2-1, with TRBD2 identical over 11 bases. This CDR3 is 18 amino acids long. V lost 4 bases and J lost 0; bases outside the gene matches: 8. The germline V gene encodes CDR1 MNHEY and CDR2 SVGEGT. This CDR3 reads CASSSLAGDVFSYNEQFF. The CDR3 nucleotides read TGTGCCAGCAGTTCACTAGCGGGGGATGTATTCTCCTACAATGAGCAGTTCTTC.

There are a few counts of this clonotype. The rearrangement uses TRBV12-3 or TRBV12-4 and TRBJ2-1; D uncertain. Trimming left V 6 bases short and J 0 bases short, with 15 bases between. This CDR3 is 16 amino acids long. CDR3 DNA sequence: TGTGCCAGCAGCGCCCTTTGGCGGACCTCCTACAATGAGCAGTTCTTC. Its translation: CASSALWRTSYNEQFF.

This clonotype was counted many times. J is TRBJ2-1 and V is TRBV12-3 or TRBV12-4; D uncertain. The V end was cut by 6 bases, the J end by 0 bases, with 12 bases between. The CDR3 is 15 amino acids. CDR3 nucleotide sequence: TGTGCCAGCAGCCCTCAGAGAATCTCCTACAATGAGCAGTTCTTC. It codes for CASSPQRISYNEQFF.

The CDR3 nucleotides are TGCAGCGTTGAGGGACTCAACGTCAATGAGCAGTTCTTC. Protein product: CSVEGLNVNEQFF. The rearrangement links TRBV29-1 to TRBJ2-1, with TRBD2 as a possible D gene (6 bases). Germline V gene sequence: CDR1 SQVTM, CDR2 ANQGSEA. Trimming removed 3 bases from V and 6 bases from J, with 12 bases in between. This CDR3 is built from 13 residues.

In its sample, this clonotype was seen many times. The CDR3 reads CASRTPGLAGGGPSSYNEQFF. The CDR3 bases are TGTGCCAGCAGGACCCCGGGACTAGCGGGAGGAGGTCCTAGCTCCTACAATGAGCAGTTCTTC. The chain joins TRBV3-1 to TRBJ2-1; 15 positions match TRBD2. J was trimmed by 0 bases and V by 6 bases; bases with no gene match: 15. This CDR3 region has 21 residues. The germline CDR1 and CDR2 sequences are LGHDT and YNNKEL (reference sequence).

The V call is TRBV5-1, the J call TRBJ2-2; 9 bases fit TRBD1. The J segment lost 6 bases and the V segment lost 4 bases, leaving 19 bases of the junction unmatched. Germline CDR1 and CDR2: SGHRS and YFSETQ. This CDR3 region has 19 residues. CDR3 amino acids: CASSTGQGSLIGPPGELFF. The CDR3 bases are TGCGCCAGCAGCACCGGACAGGGGAGCCTAATAGGGCCTCCCGGGGAGCTGTTTTTT.

In its sample, this clonotype was seen many times. V gene TRBV12-5 combines with J gene TRBJ1-4; 8 bases agree with TRBD1. Unmatched junction bases numbered 8, after V lost 4 bases and J lost 4 bases. Germline V gives CDR1 LGHNT, CDR2 FRNRAP. CDR3 size: 16 residues. CDR3 DNA: TGTGCTAGTGGTTCCAACTCGGGACAGGATAATGAAAAACTGTTTTTT. Protein product: CASGSNSGQDNEKLFF.

This clonotype has ten or more counts. The chain couples TRBV24-1 to TRBJ2-6; 7 nucleotides align to TRBD2. Trimming at V came to 2 bases and at J to 0 bases, leaving 6 bases not matched to a gene. The germline gives CDR1 KGHDR, CDR2 SFDVKD. The CDR3 runs 18 residues. The CDR3 region has the DNA TGTGCCACCAGTGATTCCGGGAGCGGGATCTCTGGGGCCAACGTCCTGACTTTC. Translated: CATSDSGSGISGANVLTF.

Ten or more counts support this clonotype. The chain employs TRBV24-1 and TRBJ2-3; TRBD2 matches 10 bases. With V trimmed by 5 bases and J by 14 bases, 6 bases remained unmatched. The CDR3 runs to 12 residues. Germline assignment: CDR1 KGHDR and CDR2 SFDVKD. CDR3 in DNA: TGTGCCACCAGTGTCGGAGCGGGGGGGCGGTATTTT. It translates to CATSVGAGGRYF.

Many counts were recorded for this clonotype. The J gene is TRBJ1-2, the V gene TRBV7-3; possible D gene TRBD1, 5 bases. The CDR3 contains 15 residues. Trimming cost V 2 bases and J 8 bases, with 18 bases left between them. CDR1 and CDR2 from the germline V gene are SGHTA and FQGTGA. The CDR3 reads CASSLGPLGGDGYTF. CDR3 DNA sequence: TGTGCCAGCAGCTTAGGACCGTTGGGCGGGGACGGCTACACCTTC.

This clonotype has ten or more counts. The V gene is TRBV4-3, the J gene TRBJ1-2; 9 bases are a match to TRBD1. Germline V gives CDR1 LGHNA, CDR2 YSLEER. The CDR3 consists of 15 residues. V lost 0 bases and J lost 4; bases outside the gene matches: 3. The CDR3 bases are TGCGCCAGCAGCCAAGATTACAGGGGGCGCTATGGCTACACCTTC. It translates to CASSQDYRGRYGYTF.

This clonotype was counted ten times or more. The chain recombines TRBV27 with TRBJ2-7; TRBD2 agrees at 7 bases. V was pared by 5 bases and J by 5 bases, with 12 bases of the junction left unmatched. The germline gives CDR1 MNHEY, CDR2 SMNVEV (reference sequence). CDR3 length: 15 amino acids. CDR3 region: CASSPVSGIINEQYF. Written as DNA, the CDR3 is TGTGCCAGCAGTCCAGTCAGCGGGATTATCAACGAGCAGTACTTC.

This clonotype appeared many times. This chain links TRBV12-3 or TRBV12-4 with TRBJ2-3; 7 nucleotides line up with TRBD2. V lost 0 bases, J lost 4 bases, and 4 bases stayed unmatched. This CDR3 region has 15 residues. The CDR3 region is CASSLAPSGADTQYF. In nucleotides, the CDR3 is TGTGCCAGCAGTTTAGCCCCAAGCGGGGCAGATACGCAGTATTTT.

In this sample, this clonotype turned up many times. The J gene is TRBJ1-2, the V gene TRBV6-5; maybe TRBD1 (5 bases). In germline, CDR1 is MNHEY, CDR2 SVGAGI. The length of the CDR3 is 14 residues. V lost 8 bases and J 3 bases, leaving 16 bases between the germline ends. The chain's CDR3 is CASAGGRAYYGYTF. In nucleotides, the CDR3 is TGTGCCAGCGCGGGGGGGAGGGCTTACTATGGCTACACCTTC.

A few counts support this clonotype. The gene calls are TRBV4-1 and TRBJ2-7; no clear D. Trimming took 0 bases from V and 3 from J, leaving 6 bases between them. The CDR3 extends over 13 amino acids. The germline V gene encodes CDR1 MGHRA and CDR2 YSYEKL. DNA for the CDR3: TGCGCCAGCAGCCAAGACATGGACTACGAGCAGTACTTC. Its translation: CASSQDMDYEQYF.

There are many counts of this clonotype. The chain couples TRBV6-5 to TRBJ2-5; 8 nucleotides line up with TRBD2. CDR3 length: 16 residues. J lost 1 base, V lost 0 bases, and 4 bases had no gene match. Germline CDR1 and CDR2: MNHEY and SVGAGI. CDR3 amino acids: CASSYSLAGAQETQYF. The CDR3 nucleotides read TGTGCCAGCAGTTACTCTCTAGCGGGTGCCCAAGAGACCCAGTACTTC.

This clonotype was picked up many times. V and J are TRBV4-2 and TRBJ2-3; 9 bases fit TRBD1. The V gene's germline CDR1 is LGHNA and CDR2 YNFKEQ. The CDR3 contains 15 residues. Trimming took 2 bases from V and 1 from J; bases not matched to a gene: 1. The CDR3 DNA sequence: TGTGCCAGCAGCCAACGGACAGGGGGCACAGATACGCAGTATTTT. This sequence encodes CASSQRTGGTDTQYF.

This clonotype was recorded many times. J is TRBJ2-2 and V is TRBV2; D tentatively reads TRBD1 or TRBD2 (6 bases each). Germline values: CDR1 SNHLY, CDR2 FYNNEI. Between the trimmed V and J ends, which lost 4 bases and 3 bases, there was a span of 15 bases. The CDR3 length is 16 residues. The CDR3 DNA follows: TGTGCCAGCAGTGCCGTGAGGGGGGCCGACACCGGGGAGCTGTTTTTT. Protein: CASSAVRGADTGELFF.

This clonotype was seen at least ten times. The DNA of the CDR3 is TGTGCTAGTGGTTTGGTCCTGGGACGAATGGCATCACCCCTCCACTTT. It encodes CASGLVLGRMASPLHF. The V gene is TRBV12-5, the J gene TRBJ1-6; D is possibly TRBD1 (5 bases). This CDR3 is built from 16 residues. Germline V lookup: CDR1 LGHNT, CDR2 FRNRAP. V lost 0 bases and J lost 10, with 16 bases in between.

This clonotype was found many times. J is TRBJ1-1 and V is TRBV5-1; TRBD1 is a possible D gene (5 bases). The CDR3 runs 13 residues. CDR1 is SGHRS and CDR2 is YFSETQ in the germline V gene. Trimming cost V 1 base and J 5 bases, with 9 bases left between them. The CDR3 loop is CASSLWPGTEAFF. In nucleotides, the CDR3 is TGCGCCAGCAGCTTGTGGCCAGGGACTGAAGCTTTCTTT.

This clonotype was detected many times. The V gene is TRBV12-3 or TRBV12-4, the J gene TRBJ2-7; the D gene is possibly TRBD1 (6 bases). V gave up 3 bases and J gave up 0 bases, with 15 bases separating them. The CDR3 has 16 amino acids. CDR3 sequence (DNA): TGTGCCAGCAGTTTGAGAAGACAGGCTTACTCCTACGAGCAGTACTTC. Its translation is CASSLRRQAYSYEQYF.

This clonotype was seen repeatedly, ten times or more. This chain links TRBV7-7 with TRBJ2-5; 12 bases align to TRBD2. Trimming cost V 7 bases and J 1 base; bases outside gene matches: 4. The germline CDR1 and CDR2 sequences are SSHAT and FNYEAQ (reference sequence). CDR3 length: 15 residues. Here the CDR3 reads CASTQTSGGQETQYF. DNA for the CDR3: TGTGCCAGCACCCAGACTAGCGGGGGCCAAGAGACCCAGTACTTC.

In this sample, this clonotype turned up a few times. The gene calls are TRBV3-1 and TRBJ2-3, with TRBD2 matching 10 bases. The V gene's germline CDR1 is LGHDT and CDR2 YNNKEL (reference sequence). With 4 bases clipped from V and 5 bases from J, the junction kept 6 bases outside the gene matches. The CDR3 is 15 amino acids. In DNA form, the CDR3 reads TGTGCCAGCAGCCGCCTAGCGGGAGTGAGAGATACGCAGTATTTT. This sequence encodes CASSRLAGVRDTQYF.

Many counts were recorded for this clonotype. The chain recombines TRBV12-3 or TRBV12-4 with TRBJ2-7; D remains ambiguous. This CDR3 comprises 12 residues. V lost 3 bases, J lost 3 bases, and 6 bases lay in between. The CDR3 reads CASSFIYYEQYF. Written as DNA, the CDR3 is TGTGCCAGCAGTTTTATTTACTACGAGCAGTACTTC.

This clonotype was observed many times. The chain couples TRBV12-3 or TRBV12-4 to TRBJ2-7; D perhaps matches TRBD1 (5 bases). The CDR3 totals 14 residues. The ends were cut back, 4 bases at V and 1 base at J, with 11 bases in the middle. The CDR3 reads CASSYAGFSYEQYF. The CDR3 DNA follows: TGTGCCAGCAGTTACGCAGGGTTTTCCTACGAGCAGTACTTC.

This clonotype appeared many times. The J gene is TRBJ2-1, the V gene TRBV4-2; D not certain. Trimming pared 1 base from V and 8 bases from J, leaving 9 bases between. Germline V gene sequence: CDR1 LGHNA, CDR2 YNFKEQ. The CDR3 contains 13 residues. The CDR3 nucleotides read TGTGCCAGCAGCCAAGTTAGCAGAGATGAGCAGTTCTTC. Translated: CASSQVSRDEQFF.

This clonotype was counted ten times or more. CDR3 loop: CASSLVAGVGELFF. The CDR3 nucleotides read TGTGCCAGCAGCTTAGTGGCTGGCGTCGGGGAGCTGTTTTTT. The chain employs TRBV7-8 and TRBJ2-2, with D hard to call. Trimming cost V 1 base and J 7 bases, with 10 bases left between them. The CDR3 sequence is 14 residues long. The V gene's germline CDR1 is SGHVS and CDR2 FQNEAQ.